These T cell receptor beta chains were read from a single sample in a study of T cell responses to AZD1222 COVID-19 vaccine. Data came from immunoSEQ multiplex PCR; TCRdb stores just in-frame clones and leaves some out. This sample has under 80,000 clones, with under 90% found just once. The source material was peripheral blood, sampled on day 0 of AZD1222 vaccination. All receptors come from an adult in good health. The CDR3 runs from the conserved cysteine through the conserved F or W. The order of the fields is J gene, clone size, V gene, D gene, CDR3 length, CDR3 protein, CDR3 DNA. A D gene is named only where the DNA matches it firmly. Rows give clone size only sometimes, using once, few, many, or a class for an expanded clone.

J gene: TRBJ2-1
clone size: -
V gene: TRBV11-3
D gene: -
CDR3 length: 14
CDR3 protein: CASSLERAGDEQFF
CDR3 DNA: TGTGCCAGCAGCTTGGAGCGGGCTGGGGATGAGCAGTTCTTC

J gene: TRBJ2-1
clone size: -
V gene: TRBV11-3
D gene: TRBD2
CDR3 length: 19
CDR3 protein: CASSLDPGTSGRGYNEQFF
CDR3 DNA: TGTGCCAGCAGCTTAGACCCCGGGACTAGCGGGAGGGGTTACAATGAGCAGTTCTTC

J gene: TRBJ2-2
clone size: -
V gene: TRBV27
D gene: TRBD2
CDR3 length: 17
CDR3 protein: CASSLVIAGVGTGELFF
CDR3 DNA: TGTGCCAGCAGTTTAGTTATAGCGGGAGTCGGCACCGGGGAGCTGTTTTTT

J gene: TRBJ1-2
clone size: -
V gene: TRBV14
D gene: -
CDR3 length: 14
CDR3 protein: CASSLVGGGYGYTF
CDR3 DNA: TGTGCCAGCAGCCTTGTAGGAGGAGGGTATGGCTACACCTTC

J gene: TRBJ2-7
clone size: -
V gene: TRBV5-8
D gene: -
CDR3 length: 15
CDR3 protein: CASSGTGSHSYEQYF
CDR3 DNA: TGTGCCAGCAGCGGTACAGGGTCCCATAGCTACGAGCAGTACTTC

J gene: TRBJ1-1
clone size: -
V gene: TRBV7-3
D gene: -
CDR3 length: 13
CDR3 protein: CASSHGPNTEAFF
CDR3 DNA: TGTGCCAGCAGCCATGGACCGAACACTGAAGCTTTCTTT

J gene: TRBJ1-2
clone size: -
V gene: TRBV5-6
D gene: -
CDR3 length: 14
CDR3 protein: CASSSTDGAYGYTF
CDR3 DNA: TGTGCCAGCAGCTCGACAGACGGAGCTTATGGCTACACCTTC

J gene: TRBJ2-2
clone size: once
V gene: TRBV13
D gene: -
CDR3 length: 14
CDR3 protein: CASSQPGDTGELFF
CDR3 DNA: TGTGCCAGCAGCCAACCGGGTGACACCGGGGAGCTGTTTTTT

J gene: TRBJ1-3
clone size: -
V gene: TRBV6-5
D gene: -
CDR3 length: 15
CDR3 protein: CASSYGSMSGNTIYF
CDR3 DNA: TGTGCCAGCAGTTACGGGAGCATGTCTGGAAACACCATATATTTT

J gene: TRBJ1-4
clone size: -
V gene: TRBV7-2
D gene: TRBD1
CDR3 length: 15
CDR3 protein: CASSWRQGIQEKLFF
CDR3 DNA: TGTGCCAGCAGCTGGAGACAGGGGATTCAGGAAAAACTGTTTTTT

J gene: TRBJ1-3
clone size: -
V gene: TRBV5-4
D gene: -
CDR3 length: 18
CDR3 protein: CASSLAPPGPSSGNTIYF
CDR3 DNA: TGTGCCAGCAGCTTGGCCCCGCCTGGACCGAGCTCTGGAAACACCATATATTTT

J gene: TRBJ1-1
clone size: -
V gene: TRBV10-3
D gene: TRBD1
CDR3 length: 15
CDR3 protein: CAISEGTAANTEAFF
CDR3 DNA: TGTGCCATCAGTGAGGGGACAGCCGCGAACACTGAAGCTTTCTTT

J gene: TRBJ2-7
clone size: -
V gene: TRBV27
D gene: TRBD1
CDR3 length: 13
CDR3 protein: CASSPGQGNEQYF
CDR3 DNA: TGTGCCAGCAGTCCAGGACAGGGGAACGAGCAGTACTTC

J gene: TRBJ2-7
clone size: -
V gene: TRBV11-3
D gene: TRBD1
CDR3 length: 12
CDR3 protein: CASSQGAYEQYF
CDR3 DNA: TGTGCCAGCAGCCAGGGGGCTTACGAGCAGTACTTC

J gene: TRBJ2-3
clone size: -
V gene: TRBV25-1
D gene: -
CDR3 length: 14
CDR3 protein: CASSGAGPTDTQYF
CDR3 DNA: TGTGCCAGCAGTGGGGCAGGGCCCACAGATACGCAGTATTTT

J gene: TRBJ1-2
clone size: -
V gene: TRBV10-3
D gene: -
CDR3 length: 12
CDR3 protein: CAISERNYGYTF
CDR3 DNA: TGTGCCATCAGTGAGAGGAACTATGGCTACACCTTC

J gene: TRBJ2-6
clone size: -
V gene: TRBV27
D gene: -
CDR3 length: 15
CDR3 protein: CASSYEGRGANVLTF
CDR3 DNA: TGTGCCAGCAGTTACGAGGGGCGTGGGGCCAACGTCCTGACTTTC

J gene: TRBJ2-2
clone size: -
V gene: TRBV15
D gene: TRBD2
CDR3 length: 16
CDR3 protein: CATSRGGLVGTGELFF
CDR3 DNA: TGTGCCACCAGCAGAGGGGGACTAGTGGGGACCGGGGAGCTGTTTTTT

J gene: TRBJ1-1
clone size: once
V gene: TRBV7-2
D gene: -
CDR3 length: 15
CDR3 protein: CASSLAKNKNTEAFF
CDR3 DNA: TGTGCCAGCAGCTTAGCGAAGAACAAGAACACTGAAGCTTTCTTT

J gene: TRBJ2-3
clone size: -
V gene: TRBV12-3/TRBV12-4
D gene: -
CDR3 length: 13
CDR3 protein: CASSLGSTDTQYF
CDR3 DNA: TGTGCCAGCAGTTTAGGCAGCACAGATACGCAGTATTTT

J gene: TRBJ2-1
clone size: -
V gene: TRBV5-5
D gene: -
CDR3 length: 13
CDR3 protein: CASSLDRVTEQFF
CDR3 DNA: TGTGCCAGCAGCTTGGACAGGGTTACTGAGCAGTTCTTC

J gene: TRBJ2-7
clone size: -
V gene: TRBV27
D gene: -
CDR3 length: 14
CDR3 protein: CASSLSRTHYEQYF
CDR3 DNA: TGTGCCAGCAGTTTATCAAGGACTCATTACGAGCAGTACTTC

J gene: TRBJ1-4
clone size: -
V gene: TRBV7-2
D gene: -
CDR3 length: 12
CDR3 protein: CASSYTGEKLFF
CDR3 DNA: TGTGCCAGCTCCTACACGGGAGAAAAACTGTTTTTT

J gene: TRBJ2-3
clone size: few
V gene: TRBV9
D gene: TRBD2
CDR3 length: 16
CDR3 protein: CASSVEGLAGPDTQYF
CDR3 DNA: TGTGCCAGCAGCGTAGAGGGACTAGCGGGACCAGATACGCAGTATTTT

J gene: TRBJ2-3
clone size: -
V gene: TRBV3-1/TRBV3-2
D gene: -
CDR3 length: 16
CDR3 protein: CASSQEFRGIGDTQYF
CDR3 DNA: TGTGCCAGCAGCCAAGAGTTCAGGGGCATTGGAGATACGCAGTATTTT

J gene: TRBJ2-5
clone size: -
V gene: TRBV5-6
D gene: TRBD1
CDR3 length: 14
CDR3 protein: CASSQGQGMGTQYF
CDR3 DNA: TGTGCCAGCAGCCAGGGACAGGGAATGGGGACCCAGTACTTC

J gene: TRBJ1-6
clone size: -
V gene: TRBV7-2
D gene: TRBD1
CDR3 length: 15
CDR3 protein: CASSYVRQGISPLHF
CDR3 DNA: TGTGCCAGCAGCTACGTGCGACAGGGAATTTCACCCCTCCACTTT

J gene: TRBJ1-4
clone size: -
V gene: TRBV6-2/TRBV6-3
D gene: -
CDR3 length: 15
CDR3 protein: CASSYPREANEKLFF
CDR3 DNA: TGTGCCAGCAGTTACCCCAGGGAGGCTAATGAAAAACTGTTTTTT

J gene: TRBJ1-2
clone size: few
V gene: TRBV4-1
D gene: -
CDR3 length: 16
CDR3 protein: CASSQDLVEGSYGYTF
CDR3 DNA: TGCGCCAGCAGCCAAGATTTAGTTGAAGGATCCTATGGCTACACCTTC